This TCR beta chain was sequenced during a study of cytomegalovirus exposure and HLA in healthy donors. The study's findings and limits: Despite most TCR sequences being rare, some public TCRs occurred in many donors. In a later analysis, TCR beta V- and J-gene trimming showed a link to a missense DCLRE1C variant. The Asian-associated ancestry cluster reportedly had fewer N-insertions than the approximately 670-donor mean in a later analysis. After further analysis at a later stage, 16,951 TCR beta sequences were associated with HLA alleles at 0.05 false discovery rate.

This clone was observed a handful of times. The antigen remains undetermined. V was clipped by 4 bases and J by 4 bases; unmatched bases: 7. Germline V CDR1 and CDR2: PRHDT, FYEKMQ (reference sequence). The CDR3 loop spans 14 amino acids. 60 Vbeta and 13 Jbeta primers were used in PCR. The assay was immunoSEQ multiplex PCR, and TCRdb's table has in-frame clones only and misses some. The sample lists about 130,000 clones, around 74% occurring once. The sequence came from a male donor in good health and CMV-seronegative. The rearrangement links TRBV13 to TRBJ2-7; 7 nucleotides agree with TRBD2. Input material: PBMCs. Here the CDR3 reads CASSSREVVYEQYF. The DNA for the CDR3 is TGTGCCAGCAGCTCCCGGGAGGTCGTGTACGAGCAGTACTTC.